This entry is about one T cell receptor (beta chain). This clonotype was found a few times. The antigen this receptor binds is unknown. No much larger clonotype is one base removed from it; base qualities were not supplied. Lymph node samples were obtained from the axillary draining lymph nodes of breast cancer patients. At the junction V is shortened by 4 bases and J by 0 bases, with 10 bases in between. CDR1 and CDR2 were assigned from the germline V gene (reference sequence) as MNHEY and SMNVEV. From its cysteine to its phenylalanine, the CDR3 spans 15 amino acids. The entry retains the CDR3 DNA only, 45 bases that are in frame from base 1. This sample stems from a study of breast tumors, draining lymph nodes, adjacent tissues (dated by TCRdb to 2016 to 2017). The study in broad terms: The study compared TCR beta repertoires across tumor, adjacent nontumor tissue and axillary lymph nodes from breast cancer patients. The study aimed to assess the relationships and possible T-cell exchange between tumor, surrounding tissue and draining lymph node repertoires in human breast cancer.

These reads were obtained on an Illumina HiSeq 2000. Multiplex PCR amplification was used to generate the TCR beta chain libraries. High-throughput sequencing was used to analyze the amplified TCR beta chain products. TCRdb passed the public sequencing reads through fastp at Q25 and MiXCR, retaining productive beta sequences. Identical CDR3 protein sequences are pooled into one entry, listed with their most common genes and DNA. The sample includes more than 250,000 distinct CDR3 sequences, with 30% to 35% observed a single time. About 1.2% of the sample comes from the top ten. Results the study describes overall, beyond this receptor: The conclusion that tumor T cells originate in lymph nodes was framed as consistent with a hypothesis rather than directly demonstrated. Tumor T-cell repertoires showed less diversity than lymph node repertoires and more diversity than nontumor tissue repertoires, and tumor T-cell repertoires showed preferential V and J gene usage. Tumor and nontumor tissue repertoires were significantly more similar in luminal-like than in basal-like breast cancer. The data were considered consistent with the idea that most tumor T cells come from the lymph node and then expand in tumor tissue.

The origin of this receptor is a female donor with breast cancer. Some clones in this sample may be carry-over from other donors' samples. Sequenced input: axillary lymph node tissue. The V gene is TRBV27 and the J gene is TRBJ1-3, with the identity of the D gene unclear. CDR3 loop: CASSYSPSSGNTIYF. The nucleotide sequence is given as TGTGCCAGCAGTTACAGCCCGAGCTCTGGAAACACCATATATTTT.